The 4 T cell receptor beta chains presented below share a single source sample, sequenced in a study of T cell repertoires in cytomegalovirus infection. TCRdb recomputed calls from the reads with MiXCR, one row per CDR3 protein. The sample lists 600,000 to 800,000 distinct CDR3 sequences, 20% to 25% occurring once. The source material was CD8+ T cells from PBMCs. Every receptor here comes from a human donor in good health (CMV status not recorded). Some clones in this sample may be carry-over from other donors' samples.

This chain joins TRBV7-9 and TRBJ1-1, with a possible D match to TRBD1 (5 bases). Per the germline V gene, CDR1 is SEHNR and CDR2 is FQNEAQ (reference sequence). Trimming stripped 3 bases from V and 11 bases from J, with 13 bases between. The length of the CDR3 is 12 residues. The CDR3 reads CASSFIGADAFF. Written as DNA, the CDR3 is TGTGCCAGCAGCTTTATAGGGGCGGACGCTTTCTTT.

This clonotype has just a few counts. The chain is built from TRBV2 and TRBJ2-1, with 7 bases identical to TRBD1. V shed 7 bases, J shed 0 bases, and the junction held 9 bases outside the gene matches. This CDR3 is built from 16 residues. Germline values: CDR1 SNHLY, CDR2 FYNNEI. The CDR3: CASIPTGPRSYNEQFF. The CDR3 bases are TGTGCCAGCATACCGACAGGGCCCCGCTCCTACAATGAGCAGTTCTTC.

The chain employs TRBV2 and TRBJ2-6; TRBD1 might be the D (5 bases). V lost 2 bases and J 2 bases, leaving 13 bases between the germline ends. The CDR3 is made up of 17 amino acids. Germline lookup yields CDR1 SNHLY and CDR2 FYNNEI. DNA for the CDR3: TGTGCCAGCAGTGAAAAGGGCAGGGTGACTGGGGCCAACGTCCTGACTTTC. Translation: CASSEKGRVTGANVLTF.

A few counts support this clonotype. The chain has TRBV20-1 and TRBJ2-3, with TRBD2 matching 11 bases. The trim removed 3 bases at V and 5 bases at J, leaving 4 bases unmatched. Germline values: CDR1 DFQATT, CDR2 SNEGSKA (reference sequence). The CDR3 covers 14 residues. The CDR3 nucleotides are TGCAGTGCTAGGTTAGCGGGGGGGCGAGATACGCAGTATTTT. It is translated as CSARLAGGRDTQYF.